This T cell receptor beta chain was found in a study of early T cells in non-severe SARS-CoV-2 infection. This clonotype was recorded a few times. Each CDR3 protein is one row after TCRdb ran MiXCR on the 5' RACE reads. The table records over 80,000 distinct CDR3 sequences, approximately 12% of them present only once. The CDR3 loop spans 11 amino acids. V gave up 4 bases and J gave up 7 bases, with 4 bases separating them. Germline assignment: CDR1 MNHEY and CDR2 SVGAGI. Sample: whole blood, taken at baseline. This sequence was found in an adult who was a healthcare worker with PCR-confirmed SARS-CoV-2 infection or an uninfected control (not recorded which). The genes are TRBV6-5 and TRBJ2-2; the D is unclear. As DNA, the CDR3 is TGTGCCAGCAGTTCTCTCGGGGAGCTGTTTTTT. As protein: CASSSLGELFF.